The source of this T cell receptor beta chain is a study of spatial heterogeneity in lung cancer. Study background: Detected sequences consistently included more beta-chain ones than alpha-chain ones.

Study conclusions and caveats: Tumor TCRs that were ubiquitous and expanded showed up in blood more at resection than follow-up.

TCRdb used MiXCR to reprocess the 5' RACE reads, holding one entry per CDR3 protein. The sample has roughly 48,000 distinct CDR3 sequences, about 5.8% seen once. This clonotype has a count of ten or more. What it recognizes is unknown. Documented time point: sample taken at primary tumor resection. In each case, whole RNA from tumor, nontumor lung or frozen PBMC was sequenced unsorted. Donors were around 70 untreated early-stage non-small cell lung cancer patients. The CDR3 sequence is 16 residues long. Trimming took 7 bases from V and 3 from J; bases not matched to a gene: 10. V usage is TRBV12-3 or TRBV12-4 and J usage is TRBJ2-2; 8 bases map to TRBD2. The clonotype was recovered from a male donor with early-stage non-small cell lung cancer. This specimen consisted of PBMCs, obtained at surgery. CDR3 DNA: TGTGCCAGCAACGCCAAGCGGGAGTTGTACACCGGGGAGCTGTTTTTT. This gives the protein CASNAKRELYTGELFF.